This T cell receptor (beta chain) was sequenced for a study of CD8 T cells in ankylosing spondylitis. Notes on the study in general: Blood from ankylosing spondylitis patients appeared to carry a characteristic roughly 8-variant TCR beta motif. Clones linked to disease were reported to show significant enrichment in matched ankylosing spondylitis synovial fluid. Earlier studies detected some motif variants in reactive arthritis synovial fluid and blood.

The V gene's germline CDR1 is SEHNR and CDR2 FQNEAQ (reference sequence). The CDR3 sequence is 16 residues long. Between the trimmed V and J ends, which lost 5 bases and 5 bases, there was a span of 18 bases. MiXCR was run by TCRdb on the 5' RACE reads, yielding one entry per CDR3 protein. Among a few hundred thousand distinct CDR3 sequences listed, 20% to 25% were seen once. Regarding this clonotype: The antigen is not known.

This TCR was recovered from a male donor with ankylosing spondylitis. This chain connects TRBV7-9 to TRBJ2-2, with D possibly being TRBD1 or TRBD2 (5 bases each). Sequenced input: blood, either unsorted or a sorted T cell fraction (not recorded which). The CDR3 DNA reads as TGTGCCAGCAGCGATTCCCGGGGCGTGTGGACCGGGGAGCTGTTTTTT. Its translation: CASSDSRGVWTGELFF.